The 26 T cell receptor beta chains reported below all come from one sample, sequenced in a study of neurological immune-mediated disorders. TCRdb reprocessed the 5' RACE reads with MiXCR, giving one entry per CDR3 protein. Of roughly 62,000 distinct CDR3 sequences in the sample, 3.5% to 4.5% were seen once. The sequencing sample was made of PBMCs. These receptors were taken from a woman aged 45 to 65 with multiple sclerosis.

V usage is TRBV10-3 and J usage is TRBJ2-5, with 11 positions matching TRBD1. Germline V gene data show CDR1 as ENHRY and CDR2 as SYGVKD. CDR3 size: 15 residues. V was clipped by 5 bases and J by 5 bases; unmatched bases: 7. In DNA form, the CDR3 reads TGTGCCATCAGTAGGGACAGGGGGATCGGGGAGACCCAGTACTTC. Amino acids: CAISRDRGIGETQYF.

This clonotype was counted many times. The chain employs TRBV7-2 and TRBJ2-1; D not resolved. Germline CDR1 is SGHTA and CDR2 is FQGNSA. V gave up 2 bases and J gave up 7 bases, with 9 bases separating them. This CDR3 spans 13 amino acids. CDR3 region: CASSLSAWNEQFF. In DNA, the CDR3 is TGTGCCAGCAGCTTATCAGCGTGGAATGAGCAGTTCTTC.

Ten or more counts support this clonotype. In nucleotides, the CDR3 is TGTGCCACCAGTGATCCCCGGGACACCTCCTACGAGCAGTACTTC. It specifies CATSDPRDTSYEQYF. V and J are TRBV24-1 and TRBJ2-7; a weak D match, TRBD1 (6 bases). The CDR3 covers 15 residues. Germline lookup yields CDR1 KGHDR and CDR2 SFDVKD. Trimming pared 3 bases from V and 0 bases from J, leaving 11 bases between.

This clonotype has at least ten counts. The chain joins TRBV7-2 to TRBJ2-2; unclear D gene. V was cut by 4 bases and J by 5 bases, with 8 bases left in between. This CDR3 has 13 residues. Looked up from germline, CDR1 is SGHTA and CDR2 is FQGNSA. The CDR3 DNA sequence: TGTGCCAGCAGCTGGAAGAGGACCGGGGAGCTGTTTTTT. Translation gives CASSWKRTGELFF. Full variable domain (missing parts from reference TRBV7-2 and TRBJ2-2): GAGVSQSPSNKVTEKGKDVELRCDPISGHTALYWYRQSLGQGLEFLIYFQGNSAPDKSGLPSDRFSAERTGGSVSTLTIQRTQQEDSAVYLCASSWKRTGELFFGEGSRLTVL.

This clonotype was recorded many times. This chain connects TRBV5-1 to TRBJ2-5; 9 nucleotides line up with TRBD2. Germline CDR1 reads SGHRS; CDR2 reads YFSETQ. This CDR3 comprises 17 residues. The V segment lost 1 base and the J segment 4 bases; nucleotides outside the gene matches: 11. The CDR3 DNA sequence: TGCGCCAGCAGCTTGTTCGTTTCGGCGGGAGGGGGAGAGACCCAGTACTTC. The encoded protein is CASSLFVSAGGGETQYF.

There are many counts of this clonotype. The chain carries TRBV7-9 and TRBJ2-7; D remains ambiguous. Trimming shortened V by 4 bases and J by 0 bases, and 13 bases separated the two germline ends. CDR1 and CDR2 from the germline V gene are SEHNR and FQNEAQ (reference sequence). The CDR3 is 15 residues long. Here the CDR3 reads CASSSDLLISYEQYF. The CDR3 nucleotides read TGTGCCAGCAGCTCAGACTTGTTAATCTCCTACGAGCAGTACTTC.

The table lists this clonotype with many counts. The CDR3 loop reads CASSRTGRFYNEQFF. CDR3 sequence (DNA): TGTGCCAGCAGCCGGACAGGGAGGTTTTACAATGAGCAGTTCTTC. The gene calls are TRBV7-9 and TRBJ2-1, with TRBD1 identical over 8 bases. V was pared by 5 bases and J by 4 bases, with 7 bases of the junction left unmatched. This CDR3 region has 15 residues. The germline CDR1 and CDR2 sequences are SEHNR and FQNEAQ (reference sequence).

This clonotype ranks as medium-sized. This sequence joins TRBV29-1 and TRBJ1-2, with 10 positions matching TRBD1. CDR1 is SQVTM, CDR2 ANQGSEA, per germline. CDR3 length: 15 amino acids. The V gene end was trimmed by 6 bases and the J gene end by 3 bases; junction bases not matched to a gene: 10. DNA for the CDR3: TGCAGCGTCCCCGGACAGGGGGTAAAGTACTATGGCTACACCTTC. This encodes CSVPGQGVKYYGYTF.

V and J are TRBV3-1 and TRBJ2-6; D possibly uses TRBD1 or TRBD2 (6 bases each). CDR1 and CDR2 (germline): LGHDT, YNNKEL (reference sequence). This CDR3 has 19 residues. With 8 bases removed from V and 0 bases from J, the gap between germline ends came to 23 bases. Written as DNA, the CDR3 is TGTGCCAGCCAGGGGAGGCAAGGACAAAGACTCTCTGGGGCCAACGTCCTGACTTTC. Amino acids: CASQGRQGQRLSGANVLTF.

In this sample, this clonotype turned up a few times. The chain links TRBV6-5 to TRBJ1-5; D ambiguous. V dropped 5 bases and J dropped 8 bases, with 4 bases sitting between them. Germline CDR1 is MNHEY and CDR2 is SVGAGI. CDR3 size: 10 residues. As DNA, the CDR3 is TGTGCCAGCAGTCAGGAGCCCCAGCATTTT. Encoded protein: CASSQEPQHF.

This clonotype was seen repeatedly, ten times or more. The chain employs TRBV19 and TRBJ2-4; 7 positions match TRBD1. V lost 8 bases, J lost 0 bases, and 7 bases stayed unmatched. The CDR3 has 15 residues. The germline V gene has CDR1 LNHDA and CDR2 SQIVND (reference sequence). CDR3 sequence: CASAPGQIAKNIQYF. DNA of the CDR3: TGTGCCAGTGCTCCGGGACAGATAGCCAAAAACATTCAGTACTTC.

This clonotype was observed a handful of times. A much larger clone sits a single nucleotide away, making a read error possible. The chain recombines TRBV5-1 with TRBJ1-2; tentatively, D is TRBD1 (5 bases). This CDR3 has 16 residues. Germline assignment: CDR1 SGHRS and CDR2 YFSETQ. Trimming shortened V by 7 bases and J by 4 bases, and 23 bases separated the two germline ends. CDR3 bases: TGCGCCAGCTCCCAAGAGGGACGGAAGATCGGCTATGGCTACACCTTC. Translated, it gives CASSQEGRKIGYGYTF.

This clonotype was counted at least ten times. This chain joins TRBV20-1 and TRBJ1-3, with unresolved D. The CDR3 extends over 14 amino acids. Trimming cost V 3 bases and J 7 bases, with 16 bases left between them. Germline V gene data show CDR1 as DFQATT and CDR2 as SNEGSKA (reference sequence). CDR3 nucleotides: TGCAGTGCTAGCCGTGGAACAGTCGGGAACACCATATATTTT. This sequence encodes CSASRGTVGNTIYF.

There are many counts of this clonotype. The chain carries TRBV29-1 and TRBJ2-1; perhaps TRBD1 as D (6 bases). The germline V and J ends were trimmed by 3 bases and 1 base, with 10 bases remaining between them. CDR1 is SQVTM, CDR2 ANQGSEA, per germline. This CDR3 contains 14 residues. The CDR3 is CSVDLGASYNEQFF. The CDR3 nucleotides read TGCAGCGTTGATCTGGGGGCATCCTACAATGAGCAGTTCTTC.

This clonotype was counted ten times or more. The V call is TRBV11-2, the J call TRBJ2-1; unclear D gene. CDR3 length: 12 amino acids. V was clipped by 4 bases and J by 7 bases, with 8 bases between them. CDR1 and CDR2 (germline): SGHAT, FQNNGV. The CDR3, as DNA: TGTGCCAGCAGCTACTCCCGTAATGAGCAGTTCTTC. This sequence encodes CASSYSRNEQFF. Looking up the rest from reference TRBV11-2 and TRBJ2-1 gives the full variable domain: EAGVAQSPRYKIIEKRQSVAFWCNPISGHATLYWYQQILGQGPKLLIQFQNNGVVDDSQLPKDRFSAERLKGVDSTLKIQPAKLEDSAVYLCASSYSRNEQFFGPGTRLTVL.

This clonotype has a count of ten or more. Germline and junction disagree at one end, which may indicate a read error. The V call is TRBV7-7, the J call TRBJ1-3, with D possibly TRBD1 on 5 matching bases. The CDR3 covers 15 residues. CDR1 and CDR2 from the germline V gene are SSHAT and FNYEAQ (reference sequence). CDR3 residues: CASSPEGRSGNTIYF. The CDR3 DNA reads TGTGCTAGCAGCCCTGAGGGGCGCTCTGGAAACACCATATATTTT.

This clonotype was observed at least ten times. The CDR3 nucleotides are TGTGCCAGCAGCAAAACAGGGAAGGAGCAGTACTTC. Protein sequence: CASSKTGKEQYF. V gene TRBV14 combines with J gene TRBJ2-7; D is possibly TRBD1 (6 bases). There are 12 residues in the CDR3. V was pared by 5 bases and J by 7 bases, with 12 bases between. Germline lookup yields CDR1 SGHDN and CDR2 FVKESK.

This clonotype was seen many times. The CDR3 DNA reads TGTGCCACCAGTGATGGGACAGCGTATCAGCCCCAGCATTTT. This gives the protein CATSDGTAYQPQHF. The rearrangement uses TRBV24-1 and TRBJ1-5, with TRBD1 identical over 7 bases. The CDR3 length is 14 residues. The V gene's germline CDR1 is KGHDR and CDR2 SFDVKD. J was trimmed by 5 bases and V by 3 bases; bases with no gene match: 3.

This clonotype was observed many times. The V call is TRBV12-3 or TRBV12-4, the J call TRBJ1-2; D not resolved. The CDR3 totals 13 residues. Between the trimmed V and J ends, which lost 6 bases and 6 bases, there was a span of 14 bases. The CDR3 coding sequence is TGTGCCAGCAGCCTTCTGGGGAACGATGGCTACACCTTC. It translates to CASSLLGNDGYTF.

The chain has TRBV5-6 and TRBJ2-1; D remains unclear. Looked up from germline, CDR1 is SGHDT and CDR2 is YYEEEE. The CDR3 length is 13 residues. The V gene lost 2 bases and the J gene lost 3 bases, with 6 bases spanning the gap. This chain's CDR3 is CASSFDIYNEQFF. Here the CDR3 DNA reads TGTGCCAGCAGCTTTGACATCTACAATGAGCAGTTCTTC.

This clonotype appeared many times. The chain employs TRBV15 and TRBJ2-2, with unresolved D. Germline-derived CDR1 and CDR2 are LNHNV and YYDKDF (reference sequence). Trimming left V 0 bases short and J 7 bases short, with 15 bases between. The CDR3 extends over 16 amino acids. Written as DNA, the CDR3 is TGTGCCACCAGCAGAGATCATCTTGGATTTGGCGGGGAGCTGTTTTTT. This codes for CATSRDHLGFGGELFF.

This clonotype showed up many times. The chain has TRBV6-2 or TRBV6-3 and TRBJ2-7; D unresolved. The V end lost 6 bases, the J end lost 1 base, and 13 bases lay between the germline ends. Looked up from germline, CDR1 is MNHEY and CDR2 is SVGEGT. The CDR3 is made up of 14 amino acids. CDR3 in DNA: TGTGCCAGCAGACAACCCGACCGTTCCTACGAGCAGTACTTC. Its translation is CASRQPDRSYEQYF.

This clonotype was detected ten times or more. This sequence joins TRBV7-6 and TRBJ1-3; a possible D gene is TRBD1 (5 bases). Looked up from germline, CDR1 is SGHVS and CDR2 is FNYEAQ. This CDR3 contains 16 residues. With 0 bases removed from V and 0 bases from J, the gap between germline ends came to 9 bases. DNA for the CDR3: TGTGCCAGCAGCTTAGCCGGGGGTCCCTCTGGAAACACCATATATTTT. As protein: CASSLAGGPSGNTIYF.

The J gene is TRBJ1-5, the V gene TRBV20-1; a weak D match, TRBD1 (6 bases). Trimming stripped 3 bases from V and 3 bases from J, with 12 bases between. The germline CDR1 and CDR2 sequences are DFQATT and SNEGSKA (reference sequence). There are 14 residues in the CDR3. The CDR3 DNA is TGCAGTGCTAGTAACGGACAGTACAATCAGCCCCAGCATTTT. The encoded protein is CSASNGQYNQPQHF.

This clonotype was counted many times. V usage is TRBV20-1 and J usage is TRBJ1-5; 9 nucleotides align to TRBD1. Losses at the gene ends were 3 bases for V and 1 base for J; bases not matched to a gene: 1. The CDR3 is 14 residues long. Germline CDR1 and CDR2: DFQATT and SNEGSKA (reference sequence). CDR3 sequence reads: CSARGTGSNQPQHF. CDR3 bases: TGCAGTGCTAGGGGGACAGGGAGCAATCAGCCCCAGCATTTT.

The V gene is TRBV4-3, the J gene TRBJ1-1; no clear D. V was shortened by 2 bases and J by 3 bases, with 7 bases between the two germline ends. Germline V gene data show CDR1 as LGHNA and CDR2 as YSLEER. The CDR3 runs to 13 residues. CDR3 region: CASSQRRDTEAFF. The CDR3 bases are TGCGCCAGCAGCCAACGCCGGGACACTGAAGCTTTCTTT.